Following are 23 T cell receptor beta chains from one sample sequenced in a study of blood T cells in healthy people across ages (dated by TCRdb to 2013 to 2016). Libraries were prepared through 5' RACE. Data came from an Illumina HiSeq 2500. A second PCR of about 6 to 12 cycles was performed with a sample-barcoded 5' primer and a J-beta primer mix. In-frame beta chains were kept once TCRdb had trimmed the public reads at Q25 with fastp and called clones with MiXCR. Records with the same CDR3 protein are collapsed into one entry carrying the most frequent genes and DNA. Within this sample are about 1.5 million distinct CDR3 sequences, with 40% to 50% of them counted one time only. The top ten constitute 7.9% of the sample. The sequenced sample was blood. These receptors were obtained from a woman younger than 30 in good health.

V gene TRBV27 combines with J gene TRBJ2-7, with D uncertain. CDR3 size: 14 residues. V was pared by 6 bases and J by 1 base, with 13 bases between. Germline CDR1 reads MNHEY; CDR2 reads SMNVEV (reference sequence). CDR3 sequence: CASRDEKKSYEQYF. CDR3 sequence (DNA): TGTGCCAGCAGGGATGAAAAGAAGTCCTACGAGCAGTACTTC.

The chain joins TRBV7-2 to TRBJ2-1; D gene uncertain. Looked up from germline, CDR1 is SGHTA and CDR2 is FQGNSA. The germline V and J ends were trimmed by 4 bases and 7 bases, with 8 bases remaining between them. The CDR3 runs 12 residues. CDR3 nucleotide sequence: TGTGCCAGCAGCTCCCAGTTGAATGAGCAGTTCTTC. Encoded protein: CASSSQLNEQFF.

The rearrangement joins TRBV11-1 to TRBJ1-2; the match to TRBD1 covers 8 bases. V was clipped by 2 bases and J by 8 bases; unmatched bases: 7. This CDR3 contains 14 residues. The germline gives CDR1 SGHAT, CDR2 FQDESV (reference sequence). The CDR3 coding sequence is TGTGCCAGCAGCTTAACTGGGACAGGTAGAGGCTACACCTTC. Amino acids: CASSLTGTGRGYTF.

This clonotype was counted a few times. V usage is TRBV5-1 and J usage is TRBJ2-3; 8 bases align to TRBD2. CDR3 size: 18 residues. Germline loops: CDR1 SGHRS, CDR2 YFSETQ. V lost 2 bases to trimming and J lost 0 bases; unmatched junction nucleotides: 11. The CDR3 DNA is TGCGCCAGCAGCTTCTCCTCCGGGACTAGACAAAGCACAGATACGCAGTATTTT. Protein product: CASSFSSGTRQSTDTQYF.

The chain joins TRBV28 to TRBJ1-1; TRBD1 matches at 9 bases. This CDR3 has 15 residues. From germline, CDR1 is MDHEN and CDR2 SYDVKM. Trimming removed 4 bases from V and 5 bases from J; junction bases left unmatched: 8. The CDR3 sequence is CASSSSGTGLTEAFF. In nucleotides, the CDR3 is TGTGCCAGCAGTTCCTCCGGGACAGGGCTGACTGAAGCTTTCTTT. The full variable domain, completed using reference TRBV28 and TRBJ1-1, is DVKVTQSSRYLVKRTGEKVFLECVQDMDHENMFWYRQDPGLGLRLIYFSYDVKMKEKGDIPEGYSVSREKKERFSLILESASTNQTSMYLCASSSSGTGLTEAFFGQGTRLTVV.

The gene calls are TRBV3-1 and TRBJ2-7; unclear D gene. The CDR3 length is 13 residues. Germline CDR1 LGHDT, CDR2 YNNKEL (reference sequence). V lost 0 bases, J lost 7 bases, and 10 bases lay in between. CDR3 nucleotides: TGTGCCAGCAGCCAAGATCAGATCGATGAGCAGTACTTC. Amino acids: CASSQDQIDEQYF.

The genes are TRBV20-1 and TRBJ2-1; D is uncertain. Trimming removed 0 bases from V and 4 bases from J, with 10 bases in between. Germline V lookup: CDR1 DFQATT, CDR2 SNEGSKA (reference sequence). The CDR3 sequence is 14 residues long. CDR3 amino acids: CSAREASQYNEQFF. CDR3 sequence (DNA): TGCAGTGCTAGAGAGGCCAGCCAATACAATGAGCAGTTCTTC.

With respect to this clonotype: One end of the junction does not line up with germline, which may come from a read error. The chain couples TRBV20-1 to TRBJ2-3; D is unclear. The CDR3 is made up of 11 amino acids. Germline CDR1 is DFQATT and CDR2 is SNEGSKA (reference sequence). The CDR3 coding sequence is TGCAGTGCCGGCCCCTTGGATACGCTGTATTTT. The encoded protein is CSAGPLDTLYF.

This clonotype was seen more than once but under ten times. The chain employs TRBV10-3 and TRBJ1-5; TRBD1 aligns across 11 bases. Germline CDR1 and CDR2: ENHRY and SYGVKD. CDR3 length equals 17 residues. Trimming cost V 6 bases and J 4 bases; bases outside gene matches: 11. The CDR3 protein is CAIRAGQGAPGNQPQHF. The CDR3 nucleotides are TGTGCCATCAGAGCTGGACAGGGGGCGCCCGGTAATCAGCCCCAGCATTTT.

The rearrangement links TRBV27 to TRBJ2-7; 7 nucleotides agree with TRBD1. This CDR3 contains 14 residues. Losses at the gene ends were 6 bases for V and 2 bases for J; bases not matched to a gene: 7. CDR1 and CDR2 from the germline V gene are MNHEY and SMNVEV (reference sequence). In DNA, the CDR3 is TGTGCCAGCAGGACCCCAGGGGGAACCTACGAGCAGTACTTC. Amino acid sequence: CASRTPGGTYEQYF.

The chain has TRBV20-1 and TRBJ2-7, with 8 positions matching TRBD2. Per germline, CDR1 DFQATT and CDR2 SNEGSKA (reference sequence). This CDR3 region has 14 residues. V lost 3 bases and J lost 3; bases outside the gene matches: 7. CDR3 DNA: TGCAGTGCTAGTGAGGCGGGAGGCCACTACGAGCAGTACTTC. Protein product: CSASEAGGHYEQYF.

This clonotype was recorded a few times. The chain is built from TRBV29-1 and TRBJ2-7; D possibly corresponds to TRBD1 (6 bases). V was cut by 6 bases and J by 2 bases, with 11 bases left in between. The V gene's germline CDR1 is SQVTM and CDR2 ANQGSEA. This CDR3 spans 12 amino acids. CDR3 coding DNA: TGCAGCGTGGCGACAGGTACCTACGAGCAGTACTTC. Translating gives CSVATGTYEQYF.

Only one count was recorded for this clonotype. This chain uses TRBV20-1 with TRBJ2-5; D is possibly TRBD2 (6 bases). The better agreement between TRBJ2-7 and the DNA end casts doubt on the J call. Germline V lookup: CDR1 DFQATT, CDR2 SNEGSKA (reference sequence). This CDR3 has 14 residues. The CDR3 coding sequence is TGCAGTGCCGATTTGTCGGGTGGCGGGATCGAGCAGTACTTC. Its protein product is CSADLSGGGIEQYF.

This clonotype was seen a few times. CDR3 in amino acids: CASSVDAGQRKTQYF. The DNA for the CDR3 is TGTGCCAGCAGCGTGGATGCGGGACAGCGGAAGACCCAGTACTTC. This rearrangement joins TRBV9 to TRBJ2-5, with D possibly TRBD1 on 7 matching bases. CDR3 size: 15 residues. V was pared by 2 bases and J by 6 bases, with 17 bases between. CDR1 and CDR2 (germline): SGDLS, YYNGEE.

Notes on this clonotype: The limits of the CDR3 on the DNA are not certain, so only TCRdb's listed CDR3 is given. V usage is TRBV5-1 and J usage is TRBJ2-4; TRBD1, the D gene given by the table, was not confirmed from the DNA. Counting both end residues, the CDR3 totals 19 amino acids. CDR1 and CDR2 (germline): SGHRS, YFSETQ. CDR3 protein: CASSLASVAGGFGKNIQYF.

This clonotype turned up a few times. V gene TRBV5-1 combines with J gene TRBJ2-1; no reliable D call. Per the germline V gene, CDR1 is SGHRS and CDR2 is YFSETQ. V lost 4 bases to trimming and J lost 9 bases, with 14 bases between them. The CDR3 length is 13 residues. The CDR3 reads CASSPVTQVEQFF. DNA for the CDR3: TGCGCCAGCAGCCCAGTTACGCAGGTTGAGCAGTTCTTC.

This clonotype appeared once. The chain carries TRBV5-6 and TRBJ2-1; weak D call: TRBD1 (6 bases). The CDR3 consists of 15 residues. Looked up from germline, CDR1 is SGHDT and CDR2 is YYEEEE. V was trimmed by 1 base and J by 8 bases, leaving 16 bases between them. The CDR3 sequence is CASSLMGAEDDEQFF. The CDR3 nucleotides are TGTGCCAGCAGCTTGATGGGGGCGGAGGACGATGAGCAGTTCTTC.

This clonotype was observed a handful of times. The chain is built from TRBV4-1 and TRBJ2-1; 13 positions match TRBD2. Germline CDR1 reads MGHRA; CDR2 reads YSYEKL. This CDR3 is built from 16 residues. V trimming: 3 bases; J trimming: 7 bases; junction bases outside the gene matches: 6. CDR3 sequence reads: CASSHPTSGRVNEQFF. DNA of the CDR3: TGCGCCAGCAGCCACCCTACTAGCGGGAGGGTAAATGAGCAGTTCTTC.

The rearrangement joins TRBV2 to TRBJ2-3; perhaps D is TRBD1 or TRBD2 (5 bases each). CDR3 length: 12 amino acids. The germline V and J ends were trimmed by 5 bases and 6 bases, with 9 bases remaining between them. CDR1 is SNHLY and CDR2 is FYNNEI in the germline V gene. The CDR3 loop is CASSKEGDTQYF. Written as DNA, the CDR3 is TGTGCCAGCAGTAAAGAGGGGGATACGCAGTATTTT.

This clonotype turned up a few times. V gene TRBV3-1 combines with J gene TRBJ2-6; 11 bases line up with TRBD2. The CDR3 is 18 amino acids. The germline CDR1 and CDR2 sequences are LGHDT and YNNKEL (reference sequence). Unmatched junction bases numbered 2, after V lost 1 base and J lost 0 bases. CDR3 residues: CASSQVSGGASGANVLTF. In nucleotides, the CDR3 is TGTGCCAGCAGCCAAGTTAGCGGGGGGGCCTCTGGGGCCAACGTCCTGACTTTC.

This clonotype was counted between two and nine times. V and J are TRBV4-1 and TRBJ2-3; unclear D gene. The V and J ends lost 0 bases and 3 bases respectively, with 16 bases between them. Germline CDR1 MGHRA, CDR2 YSYEKL. The CDR3 runs to 17 residues. CDR3 amino acids: CASSQDPLGRATDTQYF. CDR3 nucleotides: TGCGCCAGCAGCCAAGATCCGTTGGGTAGGGCTACAGATACGCAGTATTTT.

The rearrangement links TRBV2 to TRBJ2-3; 8 positions match TRBD1. The CDR3 has 13 residues. The V gene's germline CDR1 is SNHLY and CDR2 FYNNEI. V lost 6 bases and J lost 5; bases outside the gene matches: 4. CDR3 protein: CASRDRVRDTQYF. DNA for the CDR3: TGTGCCAGCAGGGACAGGGTAAGAGATACGCAGTATTTT.

This chain joins TRBV7-9 and TRBJ2-1; 8 positions agree with TRBD2. The CDR3 runs to 16 residues. From germline, CDR1 is SEHNR and CDR2 FQNEAQ (reference sequence). After removal of 5 bases from V and 0 bases from J, the junction contained 6 bases not matched to a gene. The CDR3, as DNA: TGTGCCAGCAGCGATACTAGCGGAAGCTCCTACAATGAGCAGTTCTTC. Its translation: CASSDTSGSSYNEQFF.